This entry is about one T cell receptor beta chain. Method: immunoSEQ multiplex PCR; TCRdb's copy keeps in-frame clones and lacks some. The repertoire holds 85,000 to 100,000 clones, with under 97% as singletons. The sample comes from a study of technical replicates of blood from a handful of donors. The length of the CDR3 is 15 residues. Trimming removed 4 bases from V and 2 bases from J; junction bases left unmatched: 2. Looked up from germline, CDR1 is MGHRA and CDR2 is YSYEKL. The clonotype originates from a human donor in good health. The chain employs TRBV4-1 and TRBJ2-1, with 10 bases lining up with TRBD2. Sequenced sample: T cells isolated from PBMCs. Written as DNA, the CDR3 is TGCGCCAGCAGCCGTGGACTAGCGGCCTACAATGAGCAGTTCTTC. This sequence encodes CASSRGLAAYNEQFF.